Included here is one T cell receptor (beta chain) sequence, with context. TCRdb ran MiXCR on the RT-PCR reads and lists one entry per CDR3 protein. The sample lists approximately 720,000 distinct CDR3 sequences, 12% to 15% occurring once. The CDR3 is 16 residues long. The V gene's germline CDR1 is MDHEN and CDR2 SYDVKM. Trimming took off 7 bases at V and 2 bases at J, with 19 bases between the two ends. J is TRBJ2-3 and V is TRBV28; tentatively, D is TRBD1 (6 bases). The sequenced sample was memory CD4+ T cells from blood. The TCR was taken from a female donor in good health, serving as a healthy control. CDR3 bases: TGTGCCAGCAACTCACCCGGACAGTTTATCACAGATACGCAGTATTTT. As protein: CASNSPGQFITDTQYF.